The source of this TCR beta chain is a study of technical replicates of blood from a handful of donors. CDR3 size: 13 residues. Germline V lookup: CDR1 SEHNR, CDR2 FQNEAQ (reference sequence). The V and J ends lost 5 bases and 1 base respectively, with 8 bases between them. Generated by immunoSEQ multiplex PCR, the TCRdb table keeps only in-frame clones and is missing some. The sample shows 75,000 to 95,000 clones, 80% to 95% of them seen only once. Sequenced: T cells isolated from PBMCs. The TCR was taken from a human donor in good health. The gene calls are TRBV7-9 and TRBJ1-1; D is perhaps TRBD1 (5 bases). The CDR3 bases are TGTGCCAGCAGCCGCGACAGGAACACTGAAGCTTTCTTT. Translation: CASSRDRNTEAFF. Supplemented by reference TRBV7-9 and TRBJ1-1, the full variable domain reads DTGVSQNPRHKITKRGQNVTFRCDPISEHNRLYWYRQTLGQGPEFLTYFQNEAQLEKSRLLSDRFSAERPKGSFSTLEIQRTEQGDSAMYLCASSRDRNTEAFFGQGTRLTVV.